The sequence of this TCR beta chain was determined in a study of cytomegalovirus exposure and HLA in healthy donors (TCRdb year 2017). In the study overall: An earlier analysis of more than 550 of the donors reported about 300 Gb of sequence data and 90 million to 120 million unique TCR beta sequences obtained from about 180 million T cells. Alongside the repertoire data, information on donor age, sex, ethnicity and CMV serostatus was compiled. Roughly 5 DR-DQ haplotypes were handled as single units for association and clustering, since linkage in the cohort was strong. Rather than drawing on any new phenotypic data, the later analysis identified candidate immune exposures from TCR beta sequences and the way those sequences occurred across donors. A later analysis re-analyzed previously published TCR beta repertoires from several hundred donors and added high-resolution HLA genotyping to study TCR occurrence patterns. The study profiled the T cell repertoires of around 700 subjects by immunosequencing and related them to cytomegalovirus serostatus. Every repertoire in the discovery cohort had been generated on one and the same sequencing platform. On average, roughly 200,000 unique TCR beta nucleotide sequences were sequenced per donor among a few hundred genotyped donors of the cohort, with 15% to 20% of those sequences being non-productive. To predict cytomegalovirus infection status, the study combined high-throughput TCR immunosequencing, statistical association of individual TCRs with disease status, and machine learning. The aim of the study was to test whether cataloging public T cell receptors could identify signatures of past pathogen exposure. A later genetic analysis took genome-wide SNP genotypes for about 55% of the roughly 700 donors and used that subset as a discovery cohort. An earlier analysis of some 600 of the donors applied high-throughput TCR beta sequencing to assess whether each TCR beta V gene segment acted as functional or pseudogenic. The number of typed donors differed by locus: roughly 620-640 for A, B, C, DRB1 and DQB1; 500 to 550 for DQA1; fewer than 610 for DPA1; and some 450 for DPB1. Along with the roughly 670-subject first cohort, a separate validation cohort of around 120 different subjects was used. An early release that covered fewer than 750 HLA-typed donors contained around 300 gigabases of sequencing data and around 80 million unique TCR sequences. HLA typing covered class I and class II loci at four-digit resolution. Of the approximately 370 genotyped donors, approximately 80% were placed in the genetic ancestry cluster associated with self-reported Caucasian donors. Summary of the overall study and its limitations: A further reported finding was that TCR beta sequences accurately predicted the HLA-A and HLA-B alleles for most subjects in the first cohort. The earlier analysis of nearly 600 of the donors excluded roughly 16 rarely observed V segments, including chromosome 9 orphons, because counts were too low. A later analysis found that HLA-associated TCR beta chains were more clonally expanded and had lower generation probabilities than equally common non-associated chains. Specific HLA alleles were associated with 15,000 to 20,000 TCR beta sequences at a false discovery rate of 0.05 in a later analysis. Linkage disequilibrium might explain the correlated functional status among segregating V segments, but an unknown experimental factor could not be excluded. According to a later analysis, parvovirus B19, influenza, CMV and Epstein-Barr virus appeared linked to several top co-occurrence clusters. The study gave a list of 150 to 200 TCR beta chains associated with cytomegalovirus. In an earlier analysis of around 600 of the donors, most TCR beta V segments appeared in productive rearrangements about 87% or about 30% of the time, broadly matching IMGT annotations. According to a later analysis, TCR association rates differed among HLA loci, with DRB1 alleles showing the most associated TCRs and HLA-C alleles showing the fewest. Only TCR beta chains were sequenced in this cohort, and the absence of alpha or paired-chain data limited detectable features. Because some donors lacked HLA typing at each locus, the association tests relied only on the typed subset. In a later analysis, most CMV-associated TCR beta chains were found to appear HLA-restricted, with HLA associations seemingly driven largely by CMV exposure. In vitro tests confirmed that a few of the cytomegalovirus-associated TCR beta chains recognize cytomegalovirus antigens. In a later genetic analysis, a missense DCLRE1C variant was associated with V-gene and J-gene trimming of TCR beta chains, and the association was replicated in an independent cohort. Strong co-occurrence of HLA alleles, especially DR and DQ, made assigning TCR associations to individual alleles difficult. The 87-base-pair reads could not distinguish some IMGT-functional V segments, including TRBV6-2 and TRBV6-3, so those segments were excluded. In a later genetic analysis, fewer N-insertions in productive TCRs were reported among donors in an Asian-associated ancestry cluster than the approximately 630-donor mean. Sequencing depth was assumed to be roughly uniform across donors in the presence/absence analyses, though that assumption may not hold. Cytomegalovirus status was reported to be diagnosed by the classifier with high specificity and sensitivity in both the original and validation cohorts. For the cohort, immune exposure information was limited to CMV serostatus. The authors suggested that the approach could potentially be extended to other disease states and immunological phenotypes. Across donors, most TCR sequences were observed very rarely, whereas some public TCRs were present in many individuals. A group of highly shared sequence variants was considered likely to be a technical artifact of the sequencing pipeline.

Comment on this clone: What antigen it recognizes has not been identified. Per-nucleotide qualities are absent, and no much larger clonotype sits a single base away.

The cohort was made up of 500 to 850 healthy bone marrow donors. At the time of sampling, all cohort members were nominally healthy, though unrecorded immune exposures were likely present. The donor was CMV seropositive and belonged to the group of a few hundred seropositive cohort members. Every donor gave a peripheral blood sample, and the peripheral blood mononuclear cells from that sample were used for TCR beta sequencing. Genomic DNA was extracted from the blood cell samples with the Qiagen DNeasy Blood Extraction Kit. V and J lose 4 bases and 4 bases, and a span of 10 bases separates them. The germline V gene (reference sequence) sets CDR1 to LNHDA and CDR2 to SQIVND. Reading from cysteine to phenylalanine, the CDR3 counts 13 amino acids. The retained sequence is limited to the CDR3, 39 bases, with the frame set at the first base. The library was produced with the immunoSEQ multiplex PCR assay. The multiplex PCR relied on a mix of 60 forward primers for TCR Vbeta segments and 13 reverse primers for TCR Jbeta segments. The CDR3 region of rearranged TCR beta genes was amplified from genomic DNA with a multiplex PCR assay. The Illumina HiSeq System was used to sequence the amplified TCR beta libraries as 87-base-pair reads. Regarding the original processing steps: Across the 500 to 850 repertoires, a later analysis counted 60 million to 90 million unique TCR beta chains, around 11 million of which were shared by at least two donors. To remove PCR and sequencing errors, raw reads were error-corrected and collapsed into unique sequences using a nearest-neighbor algorithm that merged closely related sequences. To assign V, D and J gene segments, CDR3 sequences were aligned to IMGT reference sequences. For a sequence to be retained, at least a six-nucleotide match to both a V gene segment and a J gene segment was required. Rearrangements were called productive when the CDR3 lacked stop codons and stayed in frame with V and J; all others were non-productive. Following IMGT convention, CDR3 was defined as the stretch from the second conserved V-encoded cysteine to the conserved J-encoded phenylalanine. The earlier analysis of 550 to 650 of the donors excluded any sequence lacking an unambiguous match to a single V gene segment. In an earlier analysis of about 590 of the donors, a V segment was called functional when productive rearrangements were above 56.7%, and segregating when the standard deviation between donors exceeded 5%. To diagnose cytomegalovirus status from the catalog of TCR beta chain sequences, a statistical classification framework was built. In a later analysis, TCR nucleotide sequences were compared against IMGT/GENE-DB human TR gene sequences so that V and J genes could be assigned. A later analysis assigned CDR3 sequences and most-parsimonious VDJ recombination scenarios with the TCRdist pipeline. In a later analysis, each TCR beta chain was defined by its CDR3 amino acid sequence together with its V-gene family, and reads lacking a unique V-gene family were excluded. As a way to deal with suspected cross-contamination and a sequencing artifact, a later analysis dropped over 550 nucleotide sequences that were highly shared and had low generation probability. In a later analysis, a clonal expansion index for each public chain was calculated from normalized within-repertoire ranks of inferred template counts. Generation probabilities in a later analysis came from a VDJ recombination model fitted to out-of-frame rearrangements, and those results were checked against IGoR. In a later analysis, hypergeometric tests were used to score TCR-TCR, TCR-HLA and TCR-CMV co-occurrence, with a repertoire-size bias correction applied to TCR pairs. A later analysis estimated false discovery rates by permuting HLA or CMV assignments 20 times. In a later analysis, co-occurring TCRs were grouped using DBSCAN, and TCRdist sequence similarity was added for clustering within HLA-allele-positive subsets. For co-occurrence clustering, repertoires with fewer than 30,000 or more than 120,000 public chains were excluded, along with four or five repertoires with anomalous nucleotide sharing. TCRdb obtained this table from immuneACCESS and retained in-frame rearrangements with V and J assigned. These tables miss some clones; where compared with another copy, unresolved V genes account for less than half of the shortfall, and the remainder is unexplained. V, J and clone size are taken as reported in that table, and D and trimming were inferred from the DNA itself. The sample table lists 100,000 to 150,000 clones, about 73% of them with a count of one. Over 2% of the sample rests with the top ten.

Recombination connected TRBV19 to TRBJ2-5; 6 matching bases give a weak D call of TRBD1. Sequencing used PBMCs. This sequence was found in a woman between 35 and 50 years old in good health and CMV-seropositive. The bases read TGTGCCAGTAGTAGGGGGCCAGGAGAGACCCAGTACTTC. It translates to CASSRGPGETQYF.